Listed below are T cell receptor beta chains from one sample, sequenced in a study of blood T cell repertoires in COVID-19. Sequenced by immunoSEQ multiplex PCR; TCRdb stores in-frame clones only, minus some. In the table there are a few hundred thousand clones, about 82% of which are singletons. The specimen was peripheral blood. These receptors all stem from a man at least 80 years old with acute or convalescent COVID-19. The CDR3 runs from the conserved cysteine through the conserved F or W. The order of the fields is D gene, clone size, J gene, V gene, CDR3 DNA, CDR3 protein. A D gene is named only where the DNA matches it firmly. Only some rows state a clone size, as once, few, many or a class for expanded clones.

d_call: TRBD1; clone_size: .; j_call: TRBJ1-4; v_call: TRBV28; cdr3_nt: TGTGCCAGCAAGGGACAGGGGGTTCAGAATGAAAAACTGTTTTTT; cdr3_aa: CASKGQGVQNEKLFF
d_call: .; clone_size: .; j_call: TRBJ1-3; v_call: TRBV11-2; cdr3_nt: TGTGCCAGCAGCTTAAAAACGGCAGGGGGAAACACCATATATTTT; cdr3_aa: CASSLKTAGGNTIYF
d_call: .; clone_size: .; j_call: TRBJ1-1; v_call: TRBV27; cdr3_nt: TGTGCCAGCAGTTTCCCTAACGGTGAAGCTTTCTTT; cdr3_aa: CASSFPNGEAFF
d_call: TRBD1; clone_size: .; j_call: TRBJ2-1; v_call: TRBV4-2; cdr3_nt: TGTGCCAGCAGACTAGCCGGGACAGGGTATGATGAGCAGTTCTTC; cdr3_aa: CASRLAGTGYDEQFF
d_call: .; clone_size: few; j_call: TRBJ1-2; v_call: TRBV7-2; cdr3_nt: TGTGCCAGCAGCTTAGATCAGGGTTTGGGAGGCTACACCTTC; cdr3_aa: CASSLDQGLGGYTF
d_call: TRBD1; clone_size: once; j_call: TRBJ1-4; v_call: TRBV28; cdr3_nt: TGTGCCAGCACTCAAATCAGGACAGGGGACGAAAAACTGTTTTTT; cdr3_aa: CASTQIRTGDEKLFF
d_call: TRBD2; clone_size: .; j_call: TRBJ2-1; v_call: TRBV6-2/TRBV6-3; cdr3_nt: TGTGCCAGCAGCTCTATTAAGGGACTAGCGGGGGGGCATGAGCAGTTCTTC; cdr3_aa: CASSSIKGLAGGHEQFF
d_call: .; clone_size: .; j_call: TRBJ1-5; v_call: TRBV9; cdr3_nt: TGTGCCAGCAGCGTAGACGGGAGGCAGCCCCAGCATTTT; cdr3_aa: CASSVDGRQPQHF
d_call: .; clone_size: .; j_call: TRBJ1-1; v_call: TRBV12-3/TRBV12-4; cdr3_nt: TGTGCCAGCAGTTTCGAGGCTCTGGCTTTCTTT; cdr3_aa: CASSFEALAFF
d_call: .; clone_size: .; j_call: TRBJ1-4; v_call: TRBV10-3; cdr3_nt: TGTGCCATCAGCCCGAGTCGAGGAGGGGGAGGGGTGGAAAAACTGTTTTTT; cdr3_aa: CAISPSRGGGGVEKLFF
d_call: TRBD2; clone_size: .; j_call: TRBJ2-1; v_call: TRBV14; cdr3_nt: TGTGCCAGCAGCCAAGCGCGGGGGGGGTTACATGAGCAGTTCTTC; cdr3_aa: CASSQARGGLHEQFF
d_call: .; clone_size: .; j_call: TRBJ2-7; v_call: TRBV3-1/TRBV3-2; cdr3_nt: TGTGCCAGCAGCCAAGCGGGGTCCGAGCAGTACTTC; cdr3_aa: CASSQAGSEQYF
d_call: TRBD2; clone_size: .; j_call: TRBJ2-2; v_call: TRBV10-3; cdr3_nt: TGTGCCATCACCCAAGGGAGGGATATACCCACCGGGGAGCTGTTTTTT; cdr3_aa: CAITQGRDIPTGELFF